This T cell receptor (beta chain) was identified in a study of shared clonotypes between healthy human individuals (dated by TCRdb to 2020 to 2021). With respect to the entire study: The cohort included a few men and a couple of women between 18 and 49 years of age. Between about 0.8 and 9.5 billion PBMCs per donor were obtained by leukapheresis. To increase sequencing depth and limit assay-specific biases, TCR repertoire library preparation and sequencing were carried out by different laboratories using diverse techniques. Per donor, three plates each were used for CD4 naive and CD4 memory, two for CD8 naive, and one for CD8 memory. The study deeply sequenced blood TCR repertoires of about five healthy adults to estimate repertoire size and the extent of clonotype sharing between individuals. Broader findings and caveats from the paper: Even with the large sequencing depth, rarefaction of the sorted-subset datasets indicated that sequencing was incomplete. Based on pairwise subsampling, the degree of clonotype sharing among donors was expected to be affected by sequencing depth. Naive subsets generally had larger estimated clonotype richness than memory subsets. Because the study included only a small number of donors, the genetic and exposure-history diversity represented was limited. Sharing across a few donors was observed for around 5% of naive CD4, 3% to 3.5% of naive CD8, 2% to 2.5% of memory CD4, and around 0.4% of memory CD8 clonotypes. Compared with non-shared clonotypes, the clonotypes found in all four sorted-subset donors had higher generation probabilities. Sampling was restricted to blood, and TCR repertoires in tissue are likely to differ from TCR repertoires in blood.

Using the deep immunoSEQ assay, multiplex PCR amplified TCR CDR3 regions from genomic DNA. Genomic DNA extracted from each cell subset was distributed evenly over all wells of several immunoSEQ 96-well plates, and each plate served as one replicate. For sorted subsets, around 200 ng genomic DNA, equal to some 30,000 T cell genomes, was loaded into each replicate PCR. Purified libraries were measured with a Qubit 3.0 fluorometer, size-checked on a Bioanalyzer 2100, and measured again with the KAPA Library Quantification kit. Every immunoSEQ 96-well plate was sequenced on a separate single-read 150-cycle Illumina NextSeq 550 flow cell. Under the source paper's analysis protocol: Because the immunoSEQ output included only junctional sequences and no quality scores, the filtering could not be the same as the filtering used for full-length reads. Sequences were annotated with PyIR, a Python wrapper for IgBLAST v1.9, using IMGT germline references to assign V/J genes and CDR3. Reads with weak V/J assignments (E-value above 1e-6), missing CDR3, stop codons, out-of-frame junctions, or ambiguous translated residues were removed. V3J clonotypes were defined as sequences sharing an identical inferred V gene, J gene, and CDR3 amino acid sequence. To compute the percentage overlap between repertoires, the number of shared unique clonotypes was divided by the size of the smaller repertoire. Repertoire richness was assessed with RTK rarefaction, the Chao1 estimator, and Recon v2.1 estimates of unobserved clonotypes. For all TCRbeta clonotypes obtained by the gDNA method from a handful of donors, generation probabilities were computed with OLGA. The clones in this table, taken by TCRdb from immuneACCESS, are in-frame only. Not every clone is retained; where verified, under half of the shortfall comes from an unresolved V gene, and the cause of the rest is unknown. The V and J calls and clone size were taken over from that table, and D and trimming were inferred from the DNA. For this sample there are about 2 million clones; roughly 95% appear just once. In total, the top ten clones hold 1.1% of the sample.

A remark on this clone: Its antigen is still unknown. Base qualities are not recorded, but no much larger clone differs from it by a single base. Other DNA variants within this sample encode the same CDR3.

Via the germline V gene, CDR1 is MDHEN and CDR2 SYDVKM. The CDR3 runs 14 residues from the cysteine to the phenylalanine. Only the CDR3 region is kept as DNA, spanning 42 bases read in frame from base 1. V loses 5 bases at its end and J loses 4 bases; junction bases beyond the gene matches: 7. CD8 naive samples consisted of CD45RO-negative cells that were positively selected for CCR7, yielding a CD45RA+CCR7+ population without TemRA cells. Donors were healthy HIV-negative adults with no recently reported acute infections or vaccinations. Every donor was a Caucasian adult residing in Nashville, Tennessee, USA. After blood collection by leukapheresis, PBMCs were isolated using Ficoll-Histopaque density gradient centrifugation and then cryopreserved in the vapor phase of liquid nitrogen. Purity and quantity of every magnetically sorted T cell population were checked by analytical flow cytometry. From each sorted fraction, genomic DNA was isolated and quantified by UV absorbance on a Nanodrop 2000c.

This sequence was found in a man younger than 35 in good health. The chain is made from TRBV28 and TRBJ2-7; TRBD1 aligns with 8 central bases. Material: naive CD8+ T cells sorted from blood. The cell subset or site label, as the study defines it: CD45RA+CCR7+. The CDR3 corresponds to CASSPGTGLYEQYF. The DNA is as follows: TGTGCCAGCAGTCCCGGGACAGGCCTTTACGAGCAGTACTTC. Outside the CDR3, residues come from the reference TRBV28 and TRBJ2-7 proteins, so the full variable domain is: DVKVTQSSRYLVKRTGEKVFLECVQDMDHENMFWYRQDPGLGLRLIYFSYDVKMKEKGDIPEGYSVSREKKERFSLILESASTNQTSMYLCASSPGTGLYEQYFGPGTRLTVT.